The clone carrying this T cell receptor (beta chain) was recorded at least ten times. Its target is unknown. The CDR3 is made up of 14 amino acids. Between the trimmed V and J ends, which lost 8 bases and 9 bases, there was a span of 20 bases. Germline lookup yields CDR1 SNHLY and CDR2 FYNNEI. The record originates from a study of regulatory T cells in long-lasting Graves disease. Libraries of TCR beta came from iRepertoire HTBI primers plus Arm-PCR of CDR3 regions. Per the study methods: About 60 TRBV and around 15 TRBJ segments were identified across samples. TCRdb independently ran MiXCR on the multiplex PCR reads; one entry per CDR3 protein. None of the V and J calls come from the authors' own analysis; TCRdb made them. The sample yields around 330,000 distinct CDR3 sequences, roughly 18% seen once. Time point reported: newly diagnosed GD, antithyroid drugs for less than 3 months. RNA extracted from PBMCs served as the sequencing template.

Study outcomes and limitations: Sampling was limited to peripheral blood rather than thyroid tissue. Accuracy was possibly reduced by small sample size.

The sample here was peripheral blood mononuclear cells (PBMCs), taken at new diagnosis, from a patient treated with antithyroid drugs. The receptor was isolated from a female donor with Graves disease. V and J are TRBV2 and TRBJ2-1; tentative D call: TRBD2 (6 bases). This chain's CDR3 is CASQGVGGFREQFF. DNA for the CDR3: TGTGCCAGCCAGGGAGTGGGGGGTTTCCGTGAGCAGTTCTTC.